The T cell receptor beta chain described here comes from a study of CD8+ T cells in alopecia areata. General study points: Especially in alopecia totalis/universalis, lesional scalp showed greater clonality than normal scalp did.

Treatment of the sample: oral pan-JAK inhibitor, 5-10 mg twice daily. Peripheral blood, together with lesional scalp punch biopsies, was collected from alopecia areata patients. On this clone itself: Its antigen is unknown.

RNA extraction was followed by reverse transcription into cDNA, which acted as the sequencing template. Profiling relied on immunoSEQ multiplex PCR, and the TCRdb table lists in-frame clones only, not all of them. This repertoire shows 95,000 to 100,000 clones, roughly two thirds found once; its top ten account for around 15%. This CDR3 is built from 12 residues. Trimming cost V 5 bases and J 3 bases, with 2 bases left between them. Germline values: CDR1 MNHEY, CDR2 SVGAGI. The sample consisted of CD8+ T cells sorted from blood, taken at week 4, from a patient treated with tofacitinib. The sequence derives from a human donor with alopecia areata. The chain joins TRBV6-5 to TRBJ1-6; unclear D gene. The CDR3 bases are TGTGCCAGCAGTGGCTATAATTCACCCCTCCACTTT. Translated, it gives CASSGYNSPLHF.